The present T cell receptor (beta chain) was sequenced within a study of regulatory T cells in long-lasting Graves disease (dated by TCRdb to 2020 to 2022). Context from the whole study: Persistent Graves' disease meant more than 5 years of antithyroid drug treatment with TSH receptor autoantibodies that stayed positive. On average, persistent Graves' disease patients in the clinical cohort had been on antithyroid drugs for approximately ten years. The study took place in China and was registered as a clinical trial. Peripheral blood TCR sequencing and RNA sequencing compared persistent Graves' disease patients with newly diagnosed Graves' disease patients. A total of roughly 33 samples underwent TCR sequencing: about 13 from persistent and roughly 20 from newly diagnosed Graves' disease patients. Here is what the overall study found, with its caveats: Compared with newly diagnosed patients, persistent Graves' disease patients had lower TCR Shannon entropy and fewer highly expanded clones, which suggests clonal expansion. Only the TCR beta chain was sequenced and analyzed. The study examined only peripheral blood because the primary lesion, thyroid tissue, could not be accessed. Persistent patients shared more public clonotypes among themselves (roughly 2,700) than newly diagnosed patients did (over 900). As a limitation, the authors acknowledged that the small sample size may reduce accuracy.

As for this clonotype: What antigen it recognizes has not been identified. Qualities for individual bases were not recorded, and no much larger clone is one base off.

The time point label on this specimen signifies: persistent/refractory GD, antithyroid drugs over 5 years with positive TRAb. For both TCR sequencing and RNA sequencing, RNA was extracted from PBMCs using TRIzol. The diagnosis of Graves' disease was made according to American Thyroid Association guidelines. Patients for the study were recruited at an endocrinology department in Xi'an, China. Each patient gave approximately 9 milliliters of peripheral blood, collected in an EDTA anticoagulant tube. Ficoll Paque Plus density gradient separation was used to isolate PBMCs, and no additional T cell sorting was done. An Agilent 2100 Bioanalyzer and agarose gel were used to check RNA quality, and a NanoDrop 2000 was used to measure RNA concentration. Receptor libraries were prepared by multiplex PCR. The data were produced on an Illumina HiSeq 4000. CDR3 regions were amplified by Arm-PCR with iRepertoire HTBI primers to construct TCR beta libraries. PCR products were gel purified before sequencing. On the authors' methods: A total of 62 TRBV and some 15 TRBJ segments were identified across samples and were used for gene usage analysis of CDR3 amino acid clonotypes. COPE and FqMerger were used to merge filtered high-quality paired reads into contigs. BLAST was used to align contigs to IMGT TRBV, TRBD and TRBJ reference genes, with CDR3 defined following IMGT. Any clonotype with a frequency above 0.1% was counted as a highly expanded clone. Repertoire diversity was measured by Shannon entropy, and V-J evenness by the Gini coefficient. Public clonotypes were defined as clonotypes shared by more than one individual. The public reads were quality trimmed at Q25 with fastp and then assembled into clones with MiXCR by TCRdb, keeping productive beta chains. Each CDR3 protein appears once, grouped with its most common genes and DNA. The V and J calls and clone size are TCRdb's, not the authors'. The sample table records a few hundred thousand distinct CDR3 sequences; roughly 21% of these occur just once. Clones ranked in the top ten supply less than 9% of the sample.

The source material was peripheral blood mononuclear cells (PBMCs), sampled when the disease was refractory, from a patient treated with antithyroid drugs. This receptor was taken from a female donor with Graves disease.

The CDR3 reads as follows: CASSLDPGPMNTEAFF. The nucleotide sequence reads TGCGCCAGCAGCTTGGACCCAGGACCCATGAACACTGAAGCTTTCTTT. The rearranged segments are TRBV5-1 and TRBJ1-1; there is no confident call for the D gene. V lost 0 bases and J lost 0 bases; the stretch between them is 12 bases long. CDR3 length: 16 amino acids, cysteine to phenylalanine. Here the CDR3 DNA is all that survives: 48 bases in frame from base 1. Per the germline V gene, SGHRS is the CDR1 and YFSETQ is the CDR2.